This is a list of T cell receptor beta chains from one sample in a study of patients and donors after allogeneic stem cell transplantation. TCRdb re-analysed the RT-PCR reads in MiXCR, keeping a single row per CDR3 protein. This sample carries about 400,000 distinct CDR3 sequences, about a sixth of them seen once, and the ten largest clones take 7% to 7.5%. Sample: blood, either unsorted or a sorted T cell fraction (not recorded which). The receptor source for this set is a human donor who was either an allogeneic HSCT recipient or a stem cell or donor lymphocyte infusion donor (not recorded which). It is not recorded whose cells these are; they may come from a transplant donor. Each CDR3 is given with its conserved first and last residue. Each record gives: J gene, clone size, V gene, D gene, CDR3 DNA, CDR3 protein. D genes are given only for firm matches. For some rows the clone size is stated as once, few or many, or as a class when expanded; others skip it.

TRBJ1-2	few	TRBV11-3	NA	TGTGCCAGCAGCTTAGGCCCAGATTACTATGGCTACACCTTC	CASSLGPDYYGYTF
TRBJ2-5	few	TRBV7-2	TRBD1	TGTGCCAGCAGCTCTCGGACAGGGAAGACCCAGTACTTC	CASSSRTGKTQYF
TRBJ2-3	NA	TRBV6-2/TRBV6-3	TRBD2	TGTGCCAGCAGTTACTCGTCAATAGCGGGGACCTACACAGATACGCAGTATTTT	CASSYSSIAGTYTDTQYF
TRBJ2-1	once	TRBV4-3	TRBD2	TGCGCCAGCAGCCAAGAGCCCGGGACTAGTTCTAATGAGCAGTTCTTC	CASSQEPGTSSNEQFF
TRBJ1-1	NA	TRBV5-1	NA	TGCGCCAGCAGCTTGTTTCCAGGTCCAGGCACTGAAGCTTTCTTT	CASSLFPGPGTEAFF
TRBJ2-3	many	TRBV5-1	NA	TGCGCCAGCAGCTCCGGCACCGGAGGGGATACGCAGTATTTT	CASSSGTGGDTQYF
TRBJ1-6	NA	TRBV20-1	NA	TGCAGTGCTAGAAGTTTTGGGACCGTTTATAATTCACCCCTCCACTTT	CSARSFGTVYNSPLHF
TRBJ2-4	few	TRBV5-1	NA	TGCGCCAGCAGTAGGGGGGCCGCCCGCCAAAACATTCAGTACTTC	CASSRGAARQNIQYF
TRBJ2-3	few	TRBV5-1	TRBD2	TGCGCCAGCAGCTTGGTGGGTAGCGGGAGATCCCCAGATACGCAGTATTTT	CASSLVGSGRSPDTQYF
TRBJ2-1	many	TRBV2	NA	TGTGCCAACCGGGTTGGCATCCCTGGCAATGAGCAGTTCTTC	CANRVGIPGNEQFF
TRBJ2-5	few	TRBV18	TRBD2	TGTGCCAGCTCACCCCGACTCAAGACTAGCGGGGGGACCCAGTACTTC	CASSPRLKTSGGTQYF